This T cell receptor beta chain was identified during a study of human T cells and chemical hapten exposure. V was trimmed by 4 bases and J by 0 bases, leaving 13 bases between them. CDR1 is MGHDK, CDR2 SYGVNS, per germline. This CDR3 spans 16 amino acids. TCRdb fed the RACE reads into MiXCR, producing one record per CDR3 protein. Seen here are roughly 380,000 distinct CDR3 sequences, less than 6.5% observed once, and the top ten hold around 2.6%. Regarding time point: pre-sensitization, week 0. Treatment in this sample: therapeutic diphenylcyclopropenone sensitization with weekly scalp DPC. A few counts support this clonotype.

This TCR derives from a woman aged 50 to 65 with alopecia areata. Some clones in this sample may be carry-over from other donors' samples. The rearrangement links TRBV25-1 to TRBJ2-1; tentatively, D is TRBD1 (6 bases). The sample was whole blood, taken in connection with sensitization to the hapten diphenylcyclopropenone (DPC). DNA for the CDR3: TGTGCCAGCAGTGGCGTAGGGGGTCGCTCCTACAATGAGCAGTTCTTC. This sequence encodes CASSGVGGRSYNEQFF.